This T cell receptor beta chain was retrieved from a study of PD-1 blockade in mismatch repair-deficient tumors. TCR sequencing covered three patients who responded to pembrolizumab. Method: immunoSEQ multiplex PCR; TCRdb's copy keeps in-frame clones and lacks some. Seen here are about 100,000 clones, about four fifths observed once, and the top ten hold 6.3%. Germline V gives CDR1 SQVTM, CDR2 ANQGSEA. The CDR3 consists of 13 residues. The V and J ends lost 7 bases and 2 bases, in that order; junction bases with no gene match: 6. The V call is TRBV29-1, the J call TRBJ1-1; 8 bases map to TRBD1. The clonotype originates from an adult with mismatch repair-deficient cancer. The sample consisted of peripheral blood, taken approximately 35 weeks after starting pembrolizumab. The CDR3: CSANTGGNTEAFF. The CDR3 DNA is TGCAGCGCGAATACAGGGGGAAACACTGAAGCTTTCTTT.